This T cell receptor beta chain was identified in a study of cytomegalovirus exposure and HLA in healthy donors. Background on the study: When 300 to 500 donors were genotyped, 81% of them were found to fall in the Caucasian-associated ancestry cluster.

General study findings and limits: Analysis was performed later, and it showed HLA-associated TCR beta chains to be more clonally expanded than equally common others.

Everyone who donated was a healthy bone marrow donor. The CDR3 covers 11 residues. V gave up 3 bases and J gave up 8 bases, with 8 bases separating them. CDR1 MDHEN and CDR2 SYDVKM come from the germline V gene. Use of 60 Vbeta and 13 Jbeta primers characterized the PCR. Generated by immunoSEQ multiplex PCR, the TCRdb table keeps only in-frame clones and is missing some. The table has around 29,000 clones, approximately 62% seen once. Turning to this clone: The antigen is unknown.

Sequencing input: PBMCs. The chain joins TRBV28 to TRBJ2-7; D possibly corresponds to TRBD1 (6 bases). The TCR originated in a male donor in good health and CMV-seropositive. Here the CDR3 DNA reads TGTGCCAGCAGTTTGGACAGTAAGCAGTACTTC. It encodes CASSLDSKQYF.